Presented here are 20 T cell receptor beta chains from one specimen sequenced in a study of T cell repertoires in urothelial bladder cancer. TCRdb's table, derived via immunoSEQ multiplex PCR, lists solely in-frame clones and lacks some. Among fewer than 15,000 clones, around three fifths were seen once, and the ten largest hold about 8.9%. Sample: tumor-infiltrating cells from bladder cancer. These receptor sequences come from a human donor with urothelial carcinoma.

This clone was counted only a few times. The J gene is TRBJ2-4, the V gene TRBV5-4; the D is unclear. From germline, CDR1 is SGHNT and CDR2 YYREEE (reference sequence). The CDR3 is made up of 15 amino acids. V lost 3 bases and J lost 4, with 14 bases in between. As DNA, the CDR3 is TGTGCCAGCAGCTCACATCCCTGGGCTAAAAACATTCAGTACTTC. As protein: CASSSHPWAKNIQYF.

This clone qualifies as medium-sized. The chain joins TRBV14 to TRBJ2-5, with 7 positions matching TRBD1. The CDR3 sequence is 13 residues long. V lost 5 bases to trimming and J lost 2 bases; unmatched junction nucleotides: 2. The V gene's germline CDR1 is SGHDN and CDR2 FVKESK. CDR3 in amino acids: CASSGTVQETQYF. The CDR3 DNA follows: TGTGCCAGCAGCGGGACAGTACAAGAGACCCAGTACTTC.

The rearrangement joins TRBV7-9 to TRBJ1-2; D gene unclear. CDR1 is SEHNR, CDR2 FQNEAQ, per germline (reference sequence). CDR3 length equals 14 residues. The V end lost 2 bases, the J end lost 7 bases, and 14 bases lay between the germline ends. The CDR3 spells CASSLFGGAGGYTF. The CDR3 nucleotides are TGTGCCAGCAGCTTATTTGGAGGCGCGGGTGGCTACACCTTC.

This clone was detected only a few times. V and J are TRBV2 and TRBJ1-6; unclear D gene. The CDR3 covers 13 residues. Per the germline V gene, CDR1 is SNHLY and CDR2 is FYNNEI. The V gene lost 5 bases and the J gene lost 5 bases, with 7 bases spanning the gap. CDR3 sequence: CASSYLDNSPLHF. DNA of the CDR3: TGTGCCAGCAGTTATTTGGATAATTCACCCCTCCACTTT.

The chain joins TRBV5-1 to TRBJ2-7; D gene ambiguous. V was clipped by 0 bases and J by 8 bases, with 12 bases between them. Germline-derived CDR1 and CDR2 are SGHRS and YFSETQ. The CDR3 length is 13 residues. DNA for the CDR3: TGCGCCAGCAGCTTGGACCCACAGTCACAGCAGTACGTC. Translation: CASSLDPQSQQYV.

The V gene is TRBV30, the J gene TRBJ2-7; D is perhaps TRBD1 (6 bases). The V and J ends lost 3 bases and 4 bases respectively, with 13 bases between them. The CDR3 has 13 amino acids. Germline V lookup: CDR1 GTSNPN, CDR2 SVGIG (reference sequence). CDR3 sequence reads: CAWSRRTVYEQYF. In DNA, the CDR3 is TGTGCCTGGAGCCGAAGGACAGTTTACGAGCAGTACTTC. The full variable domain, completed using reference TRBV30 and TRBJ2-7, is SQTIHQWPATLVQPVGSPLSLECTVEGTSNPNLYWYRQAAGRGLQLLFYSVGIGQISSEVPQNLSASRPQDRQFILSSKKLLLSDSGFYLCAWSRRTVYEQYFGPGTRLTVT.

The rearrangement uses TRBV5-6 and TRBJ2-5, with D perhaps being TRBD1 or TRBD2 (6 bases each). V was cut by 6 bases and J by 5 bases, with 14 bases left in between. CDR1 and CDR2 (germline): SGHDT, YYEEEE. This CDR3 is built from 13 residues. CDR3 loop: CASNRRGWETQYF. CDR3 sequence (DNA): TGTGCCAGCAACCGGAGGGGGTGGGAGACCCAGTACTTC.

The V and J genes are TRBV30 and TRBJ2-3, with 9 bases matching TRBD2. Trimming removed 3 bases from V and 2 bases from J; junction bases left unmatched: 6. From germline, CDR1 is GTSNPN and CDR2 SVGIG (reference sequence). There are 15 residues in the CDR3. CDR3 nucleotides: TGTGCCTGGAGCCCGGGACTAGCTTCCACAGATACGCAGTATTTT. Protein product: CAWSPGLASTDTQYF.

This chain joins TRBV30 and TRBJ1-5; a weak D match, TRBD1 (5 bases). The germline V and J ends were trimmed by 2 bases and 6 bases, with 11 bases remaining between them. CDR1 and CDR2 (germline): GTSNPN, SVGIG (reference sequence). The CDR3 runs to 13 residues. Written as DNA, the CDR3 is TGTGCCTGGAGTATGCCGGGGGGTCAGCCCCAGCATTTT. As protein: CAWSMPGGQPQHF. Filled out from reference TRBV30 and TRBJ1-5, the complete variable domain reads SQTIHQWPATLVQPVGSPLSLECTVEGTSNPNLYWYRQAAGRGLQLLFYSVGIGQISSEVPQNLSASRPQDRQFILSSKKLLLSDSGFYLCAWSMPGGQPQHFGDGTRLSIL.

The chain's CDR3 is CASSRTGSRNSPLHF. For the CDR3, the DNA is TGTGCCAGCAGCCGTACAGGGTCCCGTAATTCACCCCTCCACTTT. This sequence joins TRBV7-9 and TRBJ1-6; a weak D match, TRBD1 (6 bases). The CDR3 is made up of 15 amino acids. The V gene lost 5 bases and the J gene lost 6 bases, with 14 bases spanning the gap. CDR1 and CDR2 from the germline V gene are SEHNR and FQNEAQ (reference sequence).

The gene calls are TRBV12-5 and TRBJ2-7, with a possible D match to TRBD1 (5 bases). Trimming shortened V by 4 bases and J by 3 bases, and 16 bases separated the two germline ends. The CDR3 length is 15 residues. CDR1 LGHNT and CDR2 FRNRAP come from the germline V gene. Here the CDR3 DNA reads TGTGCTAGTGGTTCCGGAAGTACCGACAGCTACGAGCAGTACTTC. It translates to CASGSGSTDSYEQYF. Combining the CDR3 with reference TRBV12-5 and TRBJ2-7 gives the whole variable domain DARVTQTPRHKVTEMGQEVTMRCQPILGHNTVFWYRQTMMQGLELLAYFRNRAPLDDSGMPKDRFSAEMPDATLATLKIQPSEPRDSAVYFCASGSGSTDSYEQYFGPGTRLTVT.

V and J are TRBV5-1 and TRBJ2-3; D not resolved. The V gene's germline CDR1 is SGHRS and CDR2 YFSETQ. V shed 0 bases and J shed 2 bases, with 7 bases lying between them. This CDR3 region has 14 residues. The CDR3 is CASSLGLNTDTQYF. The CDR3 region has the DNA TGCGCCAGCAGCTTGGGGTTAAACACAGATACGCAGTATTTT.

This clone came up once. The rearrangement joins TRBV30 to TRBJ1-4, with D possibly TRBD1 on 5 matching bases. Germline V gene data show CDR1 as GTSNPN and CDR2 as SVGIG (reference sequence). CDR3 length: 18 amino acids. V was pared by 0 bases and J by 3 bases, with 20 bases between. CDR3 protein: CAWSVGWGRGVPNEKLFF. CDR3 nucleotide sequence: TGTGCCTGGAGTGTAGGGTGGGGAAGGGGAGTTCCTAATGAAAAACTGTTTTTT.

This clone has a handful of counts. The CDR3 loop is CASSLTGPWAGELFF. CDR3 bases: TGTGCCAGCAGCTTAACCGGGCCTTGGGCCGGGGAGCTGTTTTTT. The genes are TRBV7-9 and TRBJ2-2; D gene uncertain. The CDR3 has 15 residues. V was clipped by 2 bases and J by 6 bases, with 13 bases between them. CDR1 SEHNR and CDR2 FQNEAQ come from the germline V gene (reference sequence). Drawing the rest from reference TRBV7-9 and TRBJ2-2, the complete variable domain is DTGVSQNPRHKITKRGQNVTFRCDPISEHNRLYWYRQTLGQGPEFLTYFQNEAQLEKSRLLSDRFSAERPKGSFSTLEIQRTEQGDSAMYLCASSLTGPWAGELFFGEGSRLTVL.

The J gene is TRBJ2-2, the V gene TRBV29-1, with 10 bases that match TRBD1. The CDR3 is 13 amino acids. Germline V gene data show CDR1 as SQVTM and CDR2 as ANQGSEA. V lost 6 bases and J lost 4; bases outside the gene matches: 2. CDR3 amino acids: CSVRQGATGELFF. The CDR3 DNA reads TGCAGCGTCCGACAGGGGGCCACCGGGGAGCTGTTTTTT.

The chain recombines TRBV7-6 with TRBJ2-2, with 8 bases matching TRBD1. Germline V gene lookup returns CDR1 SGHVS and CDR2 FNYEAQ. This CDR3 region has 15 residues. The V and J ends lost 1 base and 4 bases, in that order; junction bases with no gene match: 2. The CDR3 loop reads CASSLGQGRTGELFF. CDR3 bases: TGTGCCAGCAGCTTAGGACAGGGGCGCACCGGGGAGCTGTTTTTT.

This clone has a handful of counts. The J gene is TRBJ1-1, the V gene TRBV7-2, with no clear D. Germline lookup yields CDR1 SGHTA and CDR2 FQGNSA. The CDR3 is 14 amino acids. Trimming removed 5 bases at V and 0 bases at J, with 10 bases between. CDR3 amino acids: CASSRGVMNTEAFF. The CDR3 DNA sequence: TGTGCCAGCAGCCGAGGAGTTATGAACACTGAAGCTTTCTTT.

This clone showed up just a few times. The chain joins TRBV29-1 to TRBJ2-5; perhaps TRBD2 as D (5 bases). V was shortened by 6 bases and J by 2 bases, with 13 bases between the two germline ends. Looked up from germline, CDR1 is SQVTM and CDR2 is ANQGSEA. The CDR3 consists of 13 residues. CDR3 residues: CSVVLGRQETQYF. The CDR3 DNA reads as TGCAGCGTGGTACTAGGGAGACAAGAGACCCAGTACTTC.

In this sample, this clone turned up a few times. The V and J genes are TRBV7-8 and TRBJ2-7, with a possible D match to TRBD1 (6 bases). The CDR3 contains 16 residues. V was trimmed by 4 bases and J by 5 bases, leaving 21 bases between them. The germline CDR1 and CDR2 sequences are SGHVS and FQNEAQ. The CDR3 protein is CASSSTRGDLGNEQYV. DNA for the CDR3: TGTGCCAGCAGCTCGACCAGGGGCGACTTGGGTAACGAGCAGTACGTC.

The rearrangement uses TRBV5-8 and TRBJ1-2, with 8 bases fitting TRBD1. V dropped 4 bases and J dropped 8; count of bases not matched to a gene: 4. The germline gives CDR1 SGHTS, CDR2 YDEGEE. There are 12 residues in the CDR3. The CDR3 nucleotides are TGTGCCAGCAGCGCGACAGGGGACGGCTACACCTTC. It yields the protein CASSATGDGYTF.